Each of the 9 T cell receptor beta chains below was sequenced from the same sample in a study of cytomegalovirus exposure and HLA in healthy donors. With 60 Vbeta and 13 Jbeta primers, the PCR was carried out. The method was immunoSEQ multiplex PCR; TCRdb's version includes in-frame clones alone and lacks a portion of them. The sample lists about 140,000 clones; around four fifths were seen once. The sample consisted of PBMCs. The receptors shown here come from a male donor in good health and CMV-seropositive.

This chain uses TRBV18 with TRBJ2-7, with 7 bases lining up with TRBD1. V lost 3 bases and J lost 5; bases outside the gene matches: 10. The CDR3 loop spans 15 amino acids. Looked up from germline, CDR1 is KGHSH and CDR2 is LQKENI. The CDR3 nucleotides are TGTGCCAGCTCACCGACGGACAGGTGGGGCCACGAGCAGTACTTC. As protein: CASSPTDRWGHEQYF.

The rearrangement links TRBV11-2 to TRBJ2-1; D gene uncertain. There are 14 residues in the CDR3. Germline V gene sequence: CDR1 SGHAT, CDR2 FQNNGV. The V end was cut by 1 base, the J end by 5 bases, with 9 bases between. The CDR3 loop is CASSLGSSDNEQFF. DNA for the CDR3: TGTGCCAGCAGCTTAGGGTCTTCAGACAATGAGCAGTTCTTC.

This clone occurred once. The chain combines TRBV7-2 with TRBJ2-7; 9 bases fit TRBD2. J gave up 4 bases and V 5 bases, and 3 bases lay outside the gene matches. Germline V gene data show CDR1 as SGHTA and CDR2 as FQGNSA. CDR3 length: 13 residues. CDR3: CASSPSGEYEQYF. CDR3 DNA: TGTGCCAGCAGCCCTAGCGGGGAATACGAGCAGTACTTC.

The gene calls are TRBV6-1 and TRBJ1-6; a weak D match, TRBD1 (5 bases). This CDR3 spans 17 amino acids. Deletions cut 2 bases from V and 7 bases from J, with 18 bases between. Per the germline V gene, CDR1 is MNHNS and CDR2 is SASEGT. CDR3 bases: TGTGCCAGCAGTGAACACCGACAGCTCGGGCTCAATTCACCCCTCCACTTT. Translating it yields CASSEHRQLGLNSPLHF.

The CDR3 reads CASSQDLPVATGEQFF. CDR3 in DNA: TGTGCCAGCAGCCAAGATCTCCCAGTCGCGACAGGCGAGCAGTTCTTC. V gene TRBV14 combines with J gene TRBJ2-1, with D tentatively TRBD1 (6 bases). The V gene's germline CDR1 is SGHDN and CDR2 FVKESK. Between the trimmed V and J ends, which lost 0 bases and 10 bases, there was a span of 19 bases. This CDR3 comprises 16 residues.

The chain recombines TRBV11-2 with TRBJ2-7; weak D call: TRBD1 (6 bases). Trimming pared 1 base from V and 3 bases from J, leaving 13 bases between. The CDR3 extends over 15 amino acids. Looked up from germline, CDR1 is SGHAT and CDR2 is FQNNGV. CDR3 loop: CASSLAVTGFYEQYF. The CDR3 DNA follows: TGTGCCAGCAGCTTAGCTGTGACAGGCTTCTACGAGCAGTACTTC.

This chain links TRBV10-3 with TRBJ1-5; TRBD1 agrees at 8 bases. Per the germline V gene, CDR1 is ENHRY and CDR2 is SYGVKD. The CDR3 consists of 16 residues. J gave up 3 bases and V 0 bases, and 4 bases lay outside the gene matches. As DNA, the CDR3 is TGTGCCATCAGTGAGTCTTACAGGGGGGTCAATCAGCCCCAGCATTTT. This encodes CAISESYRGVNQPQHF.

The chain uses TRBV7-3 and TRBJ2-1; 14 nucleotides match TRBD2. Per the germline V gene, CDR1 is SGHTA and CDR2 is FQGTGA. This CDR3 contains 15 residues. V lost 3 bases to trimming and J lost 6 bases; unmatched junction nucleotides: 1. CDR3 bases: TGTGCCAGCAGCTTGACTAGCGGGAGGGCCAATGAGCAGTTCTTC. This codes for CASSLTSGRANEQFF.

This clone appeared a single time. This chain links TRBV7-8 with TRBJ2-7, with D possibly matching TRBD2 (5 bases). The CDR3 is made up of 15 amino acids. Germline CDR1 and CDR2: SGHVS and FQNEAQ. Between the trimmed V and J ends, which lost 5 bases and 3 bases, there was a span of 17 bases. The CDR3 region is CASSARRLNLYEQYF. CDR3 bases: TGTGCCAGCAGCGCACGCCGACTAAACCTCTACGAGCAGTACTTC.